A selection of T cell receptor beta chains follows, all from one sample in a study of Graves' ophthalmopathy and Graves' hyperthyroidism. Using its own MiXCR run on the multiplex PCR reads, TCRdb lists one record per CDR3 protein. The table has about 400,000 distinct CDR3 sequences, roughly 14% seen once. What was sequenced was peripheral blood. The receptors originated from a woman aged 18-35 years with stable Graves' hyperthyroidism. The CDR3 runs from the conserved cysteine through the conserved F or W. A D gene is named only where the DNA matches it firmly. Size values are once, few and many counts, or a class for expanded clones, and some rows have none.

abundance	v_gene	j_gene	d_gene	CDR3nt	CDR3aa
many	TRBV29-1	TRBJ1-2	NA	TGCAGCTCCCTTTCTTCAGGGAAGGGGGACTATGGCTACACCTTC	CSSLSSGKGDYGYTF
many	TRBV5-1	TRBJ2-5	TRBD1	TGCGCCAGCAGCTCTCGGACAGGGAGGAGAGGAGAGACCCAGTACTTC	CASSSRTGRRGETQYF
many	TRBV18	TRBJ1-6	NA	TGTGCCAGCTCACCCTCGGGACACCTAAATTCACCCCTCCACTTT	CASSPSGHLNSPLHF
many	TRBV27	TRBJ1-5	NA	TGTGCCAGCAGTTCGGGGGCCGATAGCAATCAGCCCCAGCATTTT	CASSSGADSNQPQHF
many	TRBV6-1	TRBJ1-6	TRBD1	TGTGCCAGCACCGGGGACAGGGATTCACCCCTCCACTTT	CASTGDRDSPLHF
NA	TRBV6-5	TRBJ2-5	NA	TGTGCCAGCAGTTACCCCGACACGTTCCAAGAGACCCAGTACTTC	CASSYPDTFQETQYF
few	TRBV12-3/TRBV12-4	TRBJ1-1	NA	TGTGCCAGCAGATCAGGGGCAAACACTGAAGCTTTCTTT	CASRSGANTEAFF
few	TRBV25-1	TRBJ2-2	TRBD1	TGTGCCAGCAGTGAATATCCCGGGACAGGGGGTTTTCCCGGGGAGCTGTTTTTT	CASSEYPGTGGFPGELFF
many	TRBV2	TRBJ2-5	TRBD2	TGTGCCAGCAGTGGGGCTAGCGGGGGGGGAACCCTCCAAGAGACCCAGTACTTC	CASSGASGGGTLQETQYF
many	TRBV13	TRBJ1-1	NA	TGTGCCAGCAGCTGGGGGAATTTGAACACTGAAGCTTTCTTT	CASSWGNLNTEAFF
NA	TRBV5-1	TRBJ2-4	TRBD1	TGCGCCAGCAGCCTAGGGACAGGGGGCAACATTAAGTACTTC	CASSLGTGGNIKYF
many	TRBV7-9	TRBJ1-1	NA	TGTGCCAGCAGCTTTGAGGGGGTGCTGAACACTGAAGCTTTCTTT	CASSFEGVLNTEAFF
many	TRBV15	TRBJ2-3	NA	TGTGCCACCAGCATAGGGGCGACAGATACGCAGTATTTT	CATSIGATDTQYF
many	TRBV9	TRBJ2-5	TRBD1	TGTGCCAGCAGCGCCTCGACAGGGGGCTGGGAGACCCAGTACTTC	CASSASTGGWETQYF
many	TRBV6-2/TRBV6-3	TRBJ2-7	TRBD1	TGTGCCAGCAGAGCCGGGACAGGGTACACCTACGAGCAGTACTTC	CASRAGTGYTYEQYF
many	TRBV3-1	TRBJ1-2	NA	TGTGCCAGCAGGAACCAGGGTATAGCTAACTATGGCTACACCTTC	CASRNQGIANYGYTF
many	TRBV7-9	TRBJ2-7	NA	TGTGCCAGCAGCTTAGACAGGACTGGGATTTACGAGCAGTACTTC	CASSLDRTGIYEQYF
NA	TRBV5-1	TRBJ1-1	TRBD1	TGCGCCAGCAGCTTGGGATATAGGGGGCCGAGGAACACTGAAGCTTTCTTT	CASSLGYRGPRNTEAFF
many	TRBV12-3/TRBV12-4	TRBJ1-2	TRBD1	TGTGCCAGCAGTTTACGAGTCCTAGGGACAGGGGATCAGCCACTCTTC	CASSLRVLGTGDQPLF
many	TRBV7-2	TRBJ2-5	NA	TGTGCCAGCAGCCGAGGGGAGTGGGGGACCCAGTACTTC	CASSRGEWGTQYF
many	TRBV5-1	TRBJ1-1	NA	TGCGCCAGCAGCTCTGGGGGGGCGAGGCGTGGCACTGAAGCTTTCTTT	CASSSGGARRGTEAFF
many	TRBV12-3/TRBV12-4	TRBJ2-5	NA	TGTGCCAGCGGCCCCACCCCTAACTTC	CASGPTPNF
NA	TRBV18	TRBJ1-2	NA	TGTGCCAGCTCACCACCGACGGGTGGCTACACCTTC	CASSPPTGGYTF
many	TRBV6-1	TRBJ2-7	NA	TGTGCCAGCAGTCTAGGAGGGTTAGGCGAGCAGTACTTC	CASSLGGLGEQYF
NA	TRBV28	TRBJ2-7	NA	TGTGCCAGCAGTTTCCGGCAAGGGTACGAGCAGTACTTC	CASSFRQGYEQYF
many	TRBV20-1	TRBJ1-3	NA	TGCAGTGCTAGGGCATCAGGGTCGGACACCATATATTTT	CSARASGSDTIYF
many	TRBV5-1	TRBJ1-2	NA	TGCGCCAGCAGCGTCGGGCCCGCGGGTGGCTACACCTTC	CASSVGPAGGYTF
NA	TRBV7-7	TRBJ2-5	TRBD1	TGTGCTAGCAGCTTAGGGACAGGGAATGGGGAGACCCAGTACTTC	CASSLGTGNGETQYF
NA	TRBV5-4	TRBJ2-5	NA	TGTGCCAGCAGGACCTCTGACGGGGCCCAAGAGACCCAGTACTTC	CASRTSDGAQETQYF
NA	TRBV3-1	TRBJ2-7	NA	TGTGCCAGCAGCAAAGACTACTACGAGCAGTACTTC	CASSKDYYEQYF
few	TRBV20-1	TRBJ2-7	TRBD1	TGCAGTGCTAGAGAGACAGGGGGGCCCTACGAGCAGTACTTC	CSARETGGPYEQYF
many	TRBV14	TRBJ1-1	NA	TGTGCCAGCAGCCAAGATGGGCCAACGGTGGGTTTCTTT	CASSQDGPTVGFF
many	TRBV20-1	TRBJ1-1	NA	TGCAGTGCTAGAGATCAGGGCACTGAAGCTTTCTTT	CSARDQGTEAFF
NA	TRBV5-1	TRBJ1-3	NA	TGCGCCAGCAGCTTATCAGGGGAGCTAAACACCATATATTTT	CASSLSGELNTIYF
many	TRBV12-3/TRBV12-4	TRBJ1-1	TRBD1	TGTGCCAGCAGTCCGACAGGGATCACTGAAGCTTTCTTT	CASSPTGITEAFF
NA	TRBV6-4	TRBJ2-7	NA	TGTGCCAGCATTCTAAACTACGAGCAGTACTTC	CASILNYEQYF
many	TRBV7-2	TRBJ1-1	NA	TGTGCCAGCAGGAGAGGGTGGAGCACTGAAGCTTTCTTT	CASRRGWSTEAFF
NA	TRBV7-8	TRBJ2-5	NA	TGTGCCAGCAGCTTAGTACGAGGGGACCAAGAGACCCAGTACTTC	CASSLVRGDQETQYF
NA	TRBV5-6	TRBJ2-6	NA	TGTGCCAGCAGCCTCTACGGTTCTGGGGCCAACGTCCTGACTTTC	CASSLYGSGANVLTF
NA	TRBV18	TRBJ2-7	NA	TGTGCCAGCTCACCCGAGGAAGAGCAGTACTTC	CASSPEEEQYF
many	TRBV7-2	TRBJ1-1	NA	TGTGCCAGCAGCTCCCGGACCAACCGGGGGACTGAAGCTTTCTTT	CASSSRTNRGTEAFF
NA	TRBV6-1	TRBJ2-2	NA	TGTGCCAGCAGTCCTTATAATCCACGGAACACCGGGGAGCTGTTTTTT	CASSPYNPRNTGELFF
few	TRBV11-2	TRBJ2-6	TRBD1	TGTGCCAGCAGCGGCCCGGGACAGGGAGGCTCTGGGGCCAACGTCCTGACTTTC	CASSGPGQGGSGANVLTF
few	TRBV4-2	TRBJ2-6	TRBD1	TGTGCCAGCAGCCCTAGGGGGACAGGGGGCAAAGTCTCTGGGGCCAACGTCCTGACTTTC	CASSPRGTGGKVSGANVLTF
NA	TRBV6-5	TRBJ1-2	NA	TGTGCCAGCAGTTACTCGCATGCGTATGGCTACACCTTC	CASSYSHAYGYTF
many	TRBV10-3	TRBJ1-6	NA	TGTGCCATCAGTGAGGGGAGCTCCTATAATTCACCCCTCCACTTT	CAISEGSSYNSPLHF
few	TRBV27	TRBJ2-7	TRBD2	TGTGCCAGCAGTTTTGCCAGCGGGGGGCTCTACGAGCAGTACTTC	CASSFASGGLYEQYF